Listed below are T cell receptor beta chains from one sample, sequenced in a study of blood T cell repertoires in COVID-19. Using immunoSEQ multiplex PCR, the repertoire was profiled, and TCRdb retains in-frame clones only, with some absent. The profile shows roughly 91,000 clones, 82% of them singletons. The sample comprised peripheral blood. Source of these receptors: a woman of 80 years or more with acute or convalescent COVID-19. Each CDR3 is given with its conserved first and last residue. Fields, in order: J gene, clone size, D gene, V gene, CDR3 DNA, CDR3 protein. The D gene is left open where the match is weak. Clone size is not always given. Where it is, it says once, few, many or a class for expanded clones.

J: TRBJ1-2
size: few
D: TRBD1
V: TRBV25-1
DNA: TGTGCCAGCAGGATGACAGGGGGCCATGGCTACACCTTC
CDR3: CASRMTGGHGYTF

J: TRBJ2-1
size: -
D: -
V: TRBV20-1
DNA: TGCAGTGCGGTGCGAGCGAGAGAGCAGTTCTTC
CDR3: CSAVRAREQFF

J: TRBJ1-5
size: -
D: -
V: TRBV19
DNA: TGTGCCAGTAGTGAGACCTTCAGGACACTAAATCGCCATCAGCCCCAGCATTTT
CDR3: CASSETFRTLNRHQPQHF

J: TRBJ2-5
size: -
D: -
V: TRBV11-1
DNA: TGTGCCAGCAGTCAGAATTTCGGGGAGACCCAGTACTTC
CDR3: CASSQNFGETQYF

J: TRBJ2-5
size: -
D: TRBD2
V: TRBV7-9
DNA: TGTGCCAGCAGGGGTGGGCGGGAGGAACAAGAGACCCAGTACTTC
CDR3: CASRGGREEQETQYF

J: TRBJ2-2
size: -
D: -
V: TRBV3-1/TRBV3-2
DNA: TGTGCCAGCAGCAAGAATATCCAGGTGACCGGGGAGCTGTTTTTT
CDR3: CASSKNIQVTGELFF

J: TRBJ1-1
size: -
D: -
V: TRBV3-1/TRBV3-2
DNA: TGTGCCAGCAGCCAAAACCCACAGGGAATTAGAACTGAAGCTTTCTTT
CDR3: CASSQNPQGIRTEAFF

J: TRBJ2-2
size: -
D: TRBD1
V: TRBV9
DNA: TGTGCCAGCAGCGTAGAAACAGGGGCTACCGGGGAGCTGTTTTTT
CDR3: CASSVETGATGELFF

J: TRBJ1-2
size: -
D: TRBD1
V: TRBV13
DNA: TGTGCCAGCAGCCGAGGGACAGGGGATGGCTACACCTTC
CDR3: CASSRGTGDGYTF

J: TRBJ1-2
size: -
D: TRBD1
V: TRBV5-1
DNA: TGCGCCAGCAGCTTACAGGGGACTCAGGGCTACACCTTC
CDR3: CASSLQGTQGYTF

J: TRBJ2-7
size: -
D: -
V: TRBV12-5
DNA: TGTGCTAGTGGTGGGGGGACAGCTCTCTACGAGCAGTACTTC
CDR3: CASGGGTALYEQYF

J: TRBJ1-2
size: -
D: -
V: TRBV28
DNA: TGTGCCAGCAGTTTAAGACAGACTCTCTATGGCTACACCTTC
CDR3: CASSLRQTLYGYTF

J: TRBJ2-1
size: -
D: TRBD2
V: TRBV3-1/TRBV3-2
DNA: TGTGCCAGCAGCCAAGTTGCGGGACTAGCGGGGAGTGAGCAGTTCTTC
CDR3: CASSQVAGLAGSEQFF

J: TRBJ1-4
size: -
D: -
V: TRBV5-1
DNA: TGCGCCAGCAGCTCCGGGGGGGTTCGGGAAAAACTGTTTTTT
CDR3: CASSSGGVREKLFF

J: TRBJ1-1
size: -
D: -
V: TRBV7-9
DNA: TGTGCCAGCAGCTTAGGGTTTCGGGGGGTCACTGAAGCTTTCTTT
CDR3: CASSLGFRGVTEAFF

J: TRBJ2-7
size: -
D: -
V: TRBV5-1
DNA: TGCGCCAGCAGCGTGGACGTGAACATCGAGCAGTACTTC
CDR3: CASSVDVNIEQYF

J: TRBJ2-5
size: once
D: -
V: TRBV19
DNA: TGTGCCAGTAGTACCGGGACTCAACACCCCAAAGAGACCCAGTACTTC
CDR3: CASSTGTQHPKETQYF

J: TRBJ2-1
size: -
D: -
V: TRBV24-1
DNA: TGTGCCACCAGTGTCCCGCAGGGAATGGGCTACAATGAGCAGTTCTTC
CDR3: CATSVPQGMGYNEQFF

J: TRBJ2-7
size: -
D: -
V: TRBV2
DNA: TGTGCCAGCAGATACCAGGGGCCCTCCTACGAGCAGTACTTC
CDR3: CASRYQGPSYEQYF

J: TRBJ2-3
size: -
D: TRBD1
V: TRBV3-1/TRBV3-2
DNA: TGTGCCAGCAGCCAAGGGACAGGGCCGAGCACAGATACGCAGTATTTT
CDR3: CASSQGTGPSTDTQYF

J: TRBJ1-4
size: -
D: TRBD1
V: TRBV9
DNA: TGTGCCAGCAGCGGCCCCGACAGGGAACTGTTTTTT
CDR3: CASSGPDRELFF

J: TRBJ1-6
size: -
D: -
V: TRBV4-2
DNA: TGTGCCAGCAGCTCGACCGGGACCTACGGGGGTTCACCCCTCCACTTT
CDR3: CASSSTGTYGGSPLHF

J: TRBJ2-3
size: -
D: -
V: TRBV5-1
DNA: TGCGCCAGCAGCTTTCCGTGGGCAGAGACAGATACGCAGTATTTT
CDR3: CASSFPWAETDTQYF

J: TRBJ2-7
size: -
D: TRBD2
V: TRBV28
DNA: TGTGCCAGCAGTGCTACCATAGCGGGAGCCGCCCGGGAGAACGAGCAGTACTTC
CDR3: CASSATIAGAARENEQYF

J: TRBJ2-2
size: -
D: TRBD1
V: TRBV5-4
DNA: TGTGCCAGCAGCTTTTTCCGGGCAGGGGGCACCGGGGAGCTGTTTTTT
CDR3: CASSFFRAGGTGELFF

J: TRBJ1-1
size: once
D: TRBD1
V: TRBV10-1
DNA: TGCGCCAGCAGCGACAGGGTAAACACTGAAGCTTTCTTT
CDR3: CASSDRVNTEAFF

J: TRBJ2-7
size: few
D: TRBD1
V: TRBV11-1
DNA: TGTGCCAGCAGCCAAGACAGGGGAGCTTTCTACGAGCAGTACTTC
CDR3: CASSQDRGAFYEQYF

J: TRBJ2-2
size: -
D: TRBD1
V: TRBV5-1
DNA: TGCGCCAGCGCCCCCGGACAGGGGGAAACCGGGGAGCTGTTTTTT
CDR3: CASAPGQGETGELFF

J: TRBJ1-6
size: -
D: -
V: TRBV6-1
DNA: TGTGCCAGCAGTGAAAGTCGAAGGGGTTCACCCCTCCACTTT
CDR3: CASSESRRGSPLHF

J: TRBJ2-6
size: -
D: TRBD1
V: TRBV3-1/TRBV3-2
DNA: TGTGCCAGCAGCCCAATGGGACAGGGGCTCTCTGGGGCCAACGTCCTGACTTTC
CDR3: CASSPMGQGLSGANVLTF

J: TRBJ1-1
size: -
D: -
V: TRBV4-1
DNA: TGCGCCAGCAGCCAGGCAAAATCAGGGCAGAAAGCTTTCTTT
CDR3: CASSQAKSGQKAFF

J: TRBJ2-1
size: -
D: -
V: TRBV7-2
DNA: TGTGCCAGCAGCTCGACAGGATCCTACAATGAGCAGTTCTTC
CDR3: CASSSTGSYNEQFF

J: TRBJ1-4
size: few
D: -
V: TRBV5-5
DNA: TGTGCCAGCAGCTCGGGAGCACTGGGAAATGAAAAACTGTTTTTT
CDR3: CASSSGALGNEKLFF

J: TRBJ2-2
size: -
D: TRBD1
V: TRBV10-3
DNA: TGTGCCATCAGTGGACAGGGGGCGTCCGGGGAGCTGTTTTTT
CDR3: CAISGQGASGELFF

J: TRBJ2-2
size: -
D: TRBD2
V: TRBV27
DNA: TGTGCCAGCAGTCTTTTCTCTCAAGCGGGAGGGTCGAACACCGGGGAGCTGTTTTTT
CDR3: CASSLFSQAGGSNTGELFF

J: TRBJ1-5
size: -
D: -
V: TRBV19
DNA: TGTGCCAGTAGGGCCCCGGGGGACCAGCCCCAGCATTTT
CDR3: CASRAPGDQPQHF

J: TRBJ2-7
size: few
D: -
V: TRBV24-1
DNA: TGTGCCACCAGTGGTACGGACAGCTCCTACGAGCAGTACTTC
CDR3: CATSGTDSSYEQYF

J: TRBJ2-2
size: -
D: TRBD2
V: TRBV2
DNA: TGTGCCAGCAAGACTAGCGGAGCGAACACCGGGGAGCTGTTTTTT
CDR3: CASKTSGANTGELFF

J: TRBJ2-2
size: once
D: TRBD1
V: TRBV4-2
DNA: TGTGCCAGCAGCCAAGATCAAAGCCTAGCAGGGGGCGGGGAGCTGTTTTTT
CDR3: CASSQDQSLAGGGELFF

J: TRBJ1-1
size: -
D: -
V: TRBV19
DNA: TGTGCCAGTAGTAGAAGCACAGTGAACACTGAAGCTTTCTTT
CDR3: CASSRSTVNTEAFF

J: TRBJ1-2
size: -
D: -
V: TRBV10-3
DNA: TGTGCCATCAGTGACTGGAGCAGAGACGGCGGCTACACCTTC
CDR3: CAISDWSRDGGYTF

J: TRBJ2-1
size: -
D: -
V: TRBV11-2
DNA: TGTGCCAGCAGCTTAGATCCCCAAGCGGCCGCGGTGGTGCAGTTCTTC
CDR3: CASSLDPQAAAVVQFF

J: TRBJ1-2
size: -
D: -
V: TRBV29-1
DNA: TGCAGCGTTCGGGGGGGATCTGGCTATGGCTACACCTTC
CDR3: CSVRGGSGYGYTF

J: TRBJ2-7
size: -
D: TRBD2
V: TRBV2
DNA: TGTGCCAGCGGGGGTACTAGCGGGAGATACGAGCAGTACTTC
CDR3: CASGGTSGRYEQYF

J: TRBJ1-2
size: -
D: -
V: TRBV6-5
DNA: TGTGCCAGCCGACAGATATATGGCTACACCTTC
CDR3: CASRQIYGYTF

J: TRBJ1-1
size: once
D: -
V: TRBV12-3/TRBV12-4
DNA: TGTGCCAGCAGTTTAGGCGGGACTTGGGCTTTCTTT
CDR3: CASSLGGTWAFF

J: TRBJ2-2
size: -
D: -
V: TRBV7-9
DNA: TGTGCCAGCAGCTCTCGCCAGGGGCAAGGCGGGGAGCTGTTTTTT
CDR3: CASSSRQGQGGELFF

J: TRBJ1-2
size: -
D: -
V: TRBV2
DNA: TGTGCCAGCAGTGGACACCCCGTTGGCTATGGCTACACCTTC
CDR3: CASSGHPVGYGYTF

J: TRBJ1-2
size: few
D: -
V: TRBV6-5
DNA: TGTGCCAGCAGGAGCAGGGAAAACTATGGCTACACCTTC
CDR3: CASRSRENYGYTF

J: TRBJ2-7
size: -
D: -
V: TRBV5-1
DNA: TGCGCCAGCAGATCTTCCGGGACACCTTCCTACGAGCAGTACTTC
CDR3: CASRSSGTPSYEQYF

J: TRBJ2-3
size: -
D: TRBD2
V: TRBV7-3
DNA: TGTGCCAGCAGCGCCTCTAGCGGGGGGGCCCAGACGCAGTATTTT
CDR3: CASSASSGGAQTQYF

J: TRBJ2-5
size: -
D: -
V: TRBV6-6
DNA: TGTGCCAGCAGTTACGGACCGGGGTTAGAGACCCAGTACTTC
CDR3: CASSYGPGLETQYF

J: TRBJ1-2
size: -
D: TRBD1
V: TRBV6-5
DNA: TGTGCCAGCGGTCGGACAGGGGGCGTCAGCTACACCTTC
CDR3: CASGRTGGVSYTF

J: TRBJ2-5
size: -
D: TRBD2
V: TRBV2
DNA: TGTGCCAGCATAGGGACTAGCGGGGCTGAGACCCAGTACTTC
CDR3: CASIGTSGAETQYF